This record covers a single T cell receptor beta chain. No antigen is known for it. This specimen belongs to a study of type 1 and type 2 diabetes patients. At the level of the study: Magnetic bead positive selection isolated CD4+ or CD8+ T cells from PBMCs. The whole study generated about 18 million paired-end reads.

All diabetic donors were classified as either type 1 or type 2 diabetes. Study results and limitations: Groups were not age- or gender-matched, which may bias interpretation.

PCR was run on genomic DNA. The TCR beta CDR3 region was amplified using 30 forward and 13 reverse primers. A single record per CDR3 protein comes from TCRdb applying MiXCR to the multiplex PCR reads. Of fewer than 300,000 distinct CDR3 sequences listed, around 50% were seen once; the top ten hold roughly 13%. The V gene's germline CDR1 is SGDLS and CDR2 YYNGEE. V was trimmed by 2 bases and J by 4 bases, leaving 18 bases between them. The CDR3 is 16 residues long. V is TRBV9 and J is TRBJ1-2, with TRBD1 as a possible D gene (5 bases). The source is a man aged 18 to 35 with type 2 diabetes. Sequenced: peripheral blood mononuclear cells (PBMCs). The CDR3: CASSVGEGSSGYGYTF. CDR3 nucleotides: TGTGCCAGCAGCGTGGGGGAAGGATCTTCTGGCTATGGCTACACCTTC.